This T cell receptor (beta chain) was sequenced during a study of blood T cell repertoires in COVID-19. Study background: Acute and convalescent COVID-19 samples came from the United States, Italy and Spain. T cells, B-cell-depleted T cells, or PBMCs supplied cDNA or gDNA.

Per the original data handling: Estimation of nucleated cell counts relied on the amplification of reference gene primers. TCRdb keeps only in-frame clones here, not all; method: immunoSEQ multiplex PCR. Clone size and the V and J calls come from that table; the DNA yielded D and trimming. The repertoire has over 300,000 clones, about 90% of them found once; the top ten carry 1% to 1.5%. The germline V gene has CDR1 SGHNT and CDR2 YENEEA. CDR3 length equals 18 residues. With 5 bases clipped from V and 0 bases from J, the junction kept 8 bases outside the gene matches. Sequencing used peripheral blood. V usage is TRBV11-3 and J usage is TRBJ2-3, with 13 bases identical to TRBD2. The sequence was collected from a man between 40 and 49 years old with acute or convalescent COVID-19. The CDR3 loop is CASSLTSGGPASTDTQYF. CDR3 DNA: TGTGCCAGCAGCCTGACTAGCGGGGGGCCCGCCAGCACAGATACGCAGTATTTT.